A selection of T cell receptor beta chains follows, all from one sample in a study of cytomegalovirus exposure and HLA in healthy donors. Using immunoSEQ multiplex PCR, the repertoire was profiled, and TCRdb retains in-frame clones only, with some absent. The table has some 180,000 clones, roughly 80% seen once; the top ten hold approximately 2.6%. Sequencing was done on a sample of PBMCs. These TCRs come from a female donor in good health and CMV-seronegative. Both conserved end residues are part of each CDR3.

len	v_gene	j_gene	CDR3aa
18	TRBV7-2	TRBJ2-1	CASSDLGGASGRRSEQFF
15	TRBV28	TRBJ1-1	CASRPPLATNTEAFF
11	TRBV5-1	TRBJ2-5	CASSLGQSQYF
16	TRBV6-5	TRBJ1-3	CASSYTGRGTGNTIYF
15	TRBV7-2	TRBJ1-5	CASSRDRGSNQPQHF
13	TRBV30	TRBJ1-3	CACIDRTRNTIYF
13	TRBV29-1	TRBJ2-3	CSASLRGADTQYF
16	TRBV5-1	TRBJ1-6	CASSYQQGILNSPLHF
14	TRBV9	TRBJ1-2	CASSVGGQGRGYTF
15	TRBV5-3	TRBJ2-4	CARSLAKGGRNIQYF
16	TRBV5-1	TRBJ2-5	CASSLAAGAVVETQYF
13	TRBV7-2	TRBJ2-1	CASSRDSYNEQFF
16	TRBV10-3	TRBJ2-1	CAITSPSPGGYNEQFF
15	TRBV9	TRBJ1-5	CASSVSGGSNQPQHF
13	TRBV29-1	TRBJ2-7	CSARWGAGLEQYF
12	TRBV19	TRBJ2-1	CASSPWGDEQFF
15	TRBV15	TRBJ2-7	CATSSESGTSDEQYF
16	TRBV7-9	TRBJ2-3	CASTRRTAPSTDTQYF
13	TRBV7-9	TRBJ1-1	CASSTLTGGEAFF
15	TRBV4-1	TRBJ2-1	CASSPRGNFYNEQFF
16	TRBV28	TRBJ2-7	CASSLTSGRRIYEQYF
15	TRBV25-1	TRBJ2-1	CASSGGTGSYNEQFF
20	TRBV5-1	TRBJ2-3	CASSLAAGTTAGGLTDTQYF
14	TRBV5-4	TRBJ2-3	CASSSYRHTDTQYF
14	TRBV5-1	TRBJ2-4	CASSLAMGQGIQYF
15	TRBV7-8	TRBJ1-1	CASSLATGFGTEAFF
14	TRBV6-1	TRBJ1-2	CASSEVSGIDGYTF
15	TRBV7-9	TRBJ1-1	CASSLGAGGNTEAFF
17	TRBV4-1	TRBJ2-1	CASSQGGAGGRYNEQFF
16	TRBV25-1	TRBJ2-3	CASTAGGGESTDTQYF
13	TRBV12-1	TRBJ1-1	CASSFRRVTEAFF
16	TRBV9	TRBJ2-3	CASSVRGLTGTDTQYF
13	TRBV29-1	TRBJ1-1	CSVSSGANTEAFF
16	TRBV7-9	TRBJ2-7	CASSRLLAGETGEQYF
14	TRBV6-1	TRBJ2-3	CASRRRLGTDTQYF
18	TRBV21-1	TRBJ2-7	CASSKRDRALTRTYEQYF
11	TRBV20-1	TRBJ1-1	CSASRNTEAFF
18	TRBV7-8	TRBJ2-5	CASSRARSPSGSKETQYF
17	TRBV2	TRBJ2-3	CASSVTGLAGEADTQYF
14	TRBV28	TRBJ2-5	CASSLFARVETQYF
17	TRBV4-2	TRBJ2-1	CASSPLTSGSGYNEQFF
13	TRBV7-3	TRBJ1-6	CASSSSNNSPLHF
15	TRBV27	TRBJ2-3	CASRGKPGQGYTQYF
13	TRBV2	TRBJ2-5	CASRAGTEETQYF